This TCR beta chain derives from a study of vaccination effects on CD4 cells after COVID-19. Produced via immunoSEQ multiplex PCR; TCRdb's table is partial and in-frame only. The top ten clones hold less than 9.5% of a sample with about 40,000 clones, around 66% of them seen once. Concerning this clone: Its antigen is currently unknown.

Upon completion of around ten days in culture, CD4+ T cells were isolated. Participants each got two BNT162b2 or mRNA-1273 vaccine doses. CDR1 is LGHDT and CDR2 is YNNKEL in the germline V gene (reference sequence). Trimming stripped 4 bases from V and 5 bases from J, with 14 bases between. There are 14 residues in the CDR3. This sequence was found in a human donor who received a COVID-19 vaccine. The rearrangement joins TRBV3-1 (or the pseudogene TRBV3-2) to TRBJ2-5; TRBD2 is a possible D gene (5 bases). The source material was CD4+ T cells from PBMCs cultured without peptide, sampled after COVID-19 vaccination. CDR3 region: CASSPSGSGETQYF. The CDR3 DNA reads TGTGCCAGCAGCCCAAGTGGTTCGGGGGAGACCCAGTACTTC.